The sequence of this T cell receptor beta chain was determined in a study of blood T cell repertoires in COVID-19. Study background: Italy, Spain and the United States were the sources of the convalescent and acute COVID-19 samples. T cells, B-cell-depleted T cells, or PBMCs provided the cDNA or gDNA that served as material.

Original data processing: Counts of nucleated cells, estimated from reference gene primer amplification, were obtained. The method was immunoSEQ multiplex PCR; TCRdb's version includes in-frame clones alone and lacks a portion of them. The DNA gave D and trimming, while V, J and clone size come from that table. The sample contains 300,000 to 450,000 clones, about 87% of which appear only once. In this sample, this clone turned up a few times. The CDR3 has 14 amino acids. Germline CDR1 and CDR2: SEHNR and FQNEAQ (reference sequence). Unmatched junction bases numbered 4, after V lost 5 bases and J lost 9 bases.

The specimen sequenced was peripheral blood. The receptor was derived from a human donor in a cohort sampled during active COVID-19. V gene TRBV7-9 combines with J gene TRBJ1-6; 10 nucleotides line up with TRBD1. The CDR3 is CASSQGTGVSPLHF. The CDR3 DNA sequence: TGTGCCAGCAGCCAAGGGACAGGGGTTTCACCCCTCCACTTT.